One and the same sample provided the 19 T cell receptor beta chains below, sequenced in a study of blood T cell repertoires in COVID-19 (TCRdb year 2020). Libraries were constructed by the immunoSEQ multiplex PCR assay. Entries here come from immuneACCESS through TCRdb and include only in-frame sequences with V and J called. Some clones fail to appear in such tables; in the studies checked, an unresolved V gene covers under half of the shortfall, and the cause of the remainder is unknown. Within this sample are about 74,000 clones, with roughly 92% of them counted one time only. Jointly, the top ten make up 2.5% to 3% of the sample. The material sequenced was peripheral blood. The receptors here all came from a man in his fifties with COVID-19, enrolled during active disease.

The chain links TRBV18 to TRBJ1-5; no clear D gene. The CDR3 consists of 14 residues. Trimming removed 3 bases from V and 5 bases from J, with 11 bases in between. Germline V CDR1 and CDR2: KGHSH, LQKENI. The CDR3, as DNA: TGTGCCAGCTCACCTCAGGACTCGGATCAGCCCCAGCATTTT. Translation gives CASSPQDSDQPQHF.

The chain uses TRBV6-6 and TRBJ2-1; 9 bases are a match to TRBD1. V trimming: 6 bases; J trimming: 6 bases; junction bases outside the gene matches: 9. The CDR3 is 15 amino acids. CDR1 and CDR2 from the germline V gene are MNHNY and SVGAGI (reference sequence). The CDR3 DNA is TGTGCCAGCAGGGCCACGGGACAGGGTAGCAATGAGCAGTTCTTC. Its translation is CASRATGQGSNEQFF.

The CDR3, as DNA: TGTGCCAGCAGCACCGCTGACTATTTCTACAATGAGCAGTTCTTC. Translating it yields CASSTADYFYNEQFF. The chain carries TRBV7-6 and TRBJ2-1; a weak D match, TRBD2 (5 bases). The V end lost 5 bases, the J end lost 3 bases, and 14 bases lay between the germline ends. The CDR3 is 15 amino acids. The germline V gene has CDR1 SGHVS and CDR2 FNYEAQ.

The genes are TRBV27 and TRBJ1-1, with 9 bases lining up with TRBD1. CDR1 is MNHEY and CDR2 is SMNVEV in the germline V gene (reference sequence). V lost 8 bases to trimming and J lost 0 bases; unmatched junction nucleotides: 7. The CDR3 loop spans 15 amino acids. The DNA for the CDR3 is TGTGCCAGCGGGGGGACAGGGAATATGAACACTGAAGCTTTCTTT. This translates into CASGGTGNMNTEAFF.

The genes are TRBV5-1 and TRBJ1-1; weak D call: TRBD1 (5 bases). This CDR3 has 14 amino acids. Germline loops: CDR1 SGHRS, CDR2 YFSETQ. V dropped 4 bases and J dropped 2 bases, with 12 bases sitting between them. CDR3 nucleotides: TGCGCCAGCAGCGTGACAGCCGAAAACACTGAAGCTTTCTTT. This translates into CASSVTAENTEAFF.

In regard to this clone: One end of the junction does not line up with germline, which may come from a read error. The chain combines TRBV7-2 with TRBJ1-2, with D tentatively TRBD1 (5 bases). The CDR3 has 11 amino acids. The germline V gene encodes CDR1 SGHTA and CDR2 FQGNSA. CDR3 in DNA: TGTGCCAGCAGCCGGGGGTATGGATACACCTTC. Translation: CASSRGYGYTF. The full variable domain, in which reference TRBV7-2 and TRBJ1-2 provide the parts outside the CDR3, is GAGVSQSPSNKVTEKGKDVELRCDPISGHTALYWYRQSLGQGLEFLIYFQGNSAPDKSGLPSDRFSAERTGGSVSTLTIQRTQQEDSAVYLCASSRGYGYTFGSGTRLTVV.

The V gene is TRBV4-2, the J gene TRBJ2-2, with D possibly matching TRBD2 (6 bases). The CDR3 spans 16 residues. V was shortened by 4 bases and J by 0 bases, with 12 bases between the two germline ends. The germline V gene has CDR1 LGHNA and CDR2 YNFKEQ. The chain's CDR3 is CASSPNGGTNTGELFF. CDR3 coding DNA: TGTGCCAGCAGCCCTAACGGGGGAACGAACACCGGGGAGCTGTTTTTT.

This chain connects TRBV10-1 to TRBJ2-7; D call uncertain. Germline-derived CDR1 and CDR2 are WNHNN and SYGVQD (reference sequence). CDR3 size: 14 residues. The V end lost 2 bases, the J end lost 3 bases, and 11 bases lay between the germline ends. The CDR3 DNA reads TGCGCCAGCAGTGAGGGCAGAATTGGCTACGAGCAGTACTTC. This translates into CASSEGRIGYEQYF.

The chain couples TRBV13 to TRBJ2-7, with D possibly being TRBD2 (6 bases). Germline V gene lookup returns CDR1 PRHDT and CDR2 FYEKMQ (reference sequence). The germline V and J ends were trimmed by 6 bases and 8 bases, with 26 bases remaining between them. The CDR3 is 16 residues long. The chain's CDR3 is CASSPIFRENWVQQYV. CDR3 nucleotides: TGTGCCAGCAGTCCAATTTTCCGGGAGAATTGGGTCCAGCAGTACGTC.

The chain uses TRBV15 and TRBJ1-1; 10 bases match TRBD1. CDR3 length equals 18 residues. Germline trimming cut 1 base from V and 1 base from J; bases unmatched to any gene: 9. Germline V gene lookup returns CDR1 LNHNV and CDR2 YYDKDF (reference sequence). Here the CDR3 reads CATSRGPGQGFPNTEAFF. The CDR3 DNA sequence: TGTGCCACCAGCAGAGGACCGGGACAGGGGTTTCCGAACACTGAAGCTTTCTTT.

V gene TRBV10-3 combines with J gene TRBJ1-1, with 7 bases fitting TRBD1. CDR3 length equals 18 residues. V lost 1 base and J lost 0; bases outside the gene matches: 11. The germline V gene has CDR1 ENHRY and CDR2 SYGVKD. In DNA, the CDR3 is TGTGCCATCAGTGAGTTGGGGACAGTAGCACGTTTGAACACTGAAGCTTTCTTT. Its protein product is CAISELGTVARLNTEAFF.

The rearrangement links TRBV13 to TRBJ1-1; TRBD1 agrees at 12 bases. CDR1 is PRHDT, CDR2 FYEKMQ, per germline (reference sequence). With 5 bases clipped from V and 5 bases from J, the junction kept 9 bases outside the gene matches. The CDR3 sequence is 16 residues long. In DNA, the CDR3 is TGTGCCAGCAGCCCCTCCGGGACAGGGGGCGCGACTGAAGCTTTCTTT. It specifies CASSPSGTGGATEAFF.

This clone was counted only a few times. The V call is TRBV6-5, the J call TRBJ1-5; perhaps TRBD1 as D (5 bases). CDR3 length: 13 amino acids. The germline V and J ends were trimmed by 6 bases and 0 bases, with 6 bases remaining between them. CDR1 MNHEY and CDR2 SVGAGI come from the germline V gene. The CDR3 DNA sequence: TGTGCCAGCAGACAGGATAGCAATCAGCCCCAGCATTTT. Translated: CASRQDSNQPQHF.

This sequence joins TRBV13 and TRBJ1-5; D might be TRBD1 (5 bases). CDR3 length: 15 amino acids. V lost 4 bases and J lost 2, with 12 bases in between. The V gene's germline CDR1 is PRHDT and CDR2 FYEKMQ (reference sequence). The CDR3 DNA sequence: TGTGCCAGCAGCTCGGGGGGAGTAGGCAATCAGCCCCAGCATTTT. It yields the protein CASSSGGVGNQPQHF. The full variable domain, its missing parts supplied by reference TRBV13 and TRBJ1-5, is AAGVIQSPRHLIKEKRETATLKCYPIPRHDTVYWYQQGPGQDPQFLISFYEKMQSDKGSIPDRFSAQQFSDYHSELNMSSLELGDSALYFCASSSGGVGNQPQHFGDGTRLSIL.

This chain links TRBV11-2 with TRBJ2-7; TRBD1 matches 7 bases. The V segment lost 5 bases and the J segment 4 bases; nucleotides outside the gene matches: 5. The germline V gene has CDR1 SGHAT and CDR2 FQNNGV. The CDR3 loop spans 13 amino acids. CDR3 sequence reads: CASSRTGLYEQYF. The CDR3, as DNA: TGTGCCAGCAGCCGGACAGGCCTTTACGAGCAGTACTTC.

This clone was found a few times. The genes are TRBV7-9 and TRBJ2-1, with TRBD2 identical over 10 bases. The CDR3 runs to 13 residues. The germline gives CDR1 SEHNR, CDR2 FQNEAQ (reference sequence). V dropped 7 bases and J dropped 8; count of bases not matched to a gene: 5. CDR3 in DNA: TGTGCCAGCACCCTAGCGGGAGTTGATGAGCAGTTCTTC. Its protein is CASTLAGVDEQFF. Filled out from reference TRBV7-9 and TRBJ2-1, the complete variable domain reads DTGVSQNPRHKITKRGQNVTFRCDPISEHNRLYWYRQTLGQGPEFLTYFQNEAQLEKSRLLSDRFSAERPKGSFSTLEIQRTEQGDSAMYLCASTLAGVDEQFFGPGTRLTVL.

The genes are TRBV6-6 and TRBJ1-5; 7 bases are a match to TRBD1. J gave up 6 bases and V 6 bases, and 11 bases lay outside the gene matches. Germline lookup yields CDR1 MNHNY and CDR2 SVGAGI (reference sequence). There are 15 residues in the CDR3. This CDR3 reads CASRLGQERGQPQHF. The DNA of the CDR3 is TGTGCCAGCAGGCTCGGACAGGAAAGGGGTCAGCCCCAGCATTTT.

V gene TRBV6-7 combines with J gene TRBJ1-2; tentative D call: TRBD1 (6 bases). TRBV6-7 is sorted into the ORF group, with uncertain function. The CDR3 loop spans 13 amino acids. V was shortened by 7 bases and J by 8 bases, with 17 bases between the two germline ends. CDR3 sequence reads: CASNPTAGGGYTF. DNA of the CDR3: TGTGCCAGCAACCCCACGGCGGGGGGCGGCTACACCTTC.

The V gene is TRBV25-1, the J gene TRBJ2-1, with 12 positions matching TRBD2. Germline V lookup: CDR1 MGHDK, CDR2 SYGVNS. V lost 1 base and J lost 10; bases outside the gene matches: 11. The CDR3 covers 17 residues. The CDR3 protein is CASSESRASGRAQEQFF. CDR3 DNA: TGTGCCAGCAGTGAATCCAGGGCTAGCGGGAGGGCACAAGAGCAGTTCTTC.